What follows are 6 T cell receptor beta chains derived from one specimen sequenced in a study of response to subunit inactivated influenza vaccine. TCRdb re-called the RT-PCR reads with MiXCR, one entry per CDR3 protein. The data hold about 540,000 distinct CDR3 sequences, with approximately 20% observed a single time. The data also belong to a second study, concerning T cells expressing NK-cell markers. That study reports: UMIs accompanied the 5'RACE template switching by which TCR beta cDNA was made.

The input for sequencing was CD4+ T cells sorted from PBMCs, taken about 13 days after vaccination. These receptors were obtained from a man aged 45 to 65 who received an inactivated influenza vaccine.

The chain links TRBV12-3 or TRBV12-4 to TRBJ2-3, with D uncertain. Trimming cost V 2 bases and J 3 bases, with 12 bases left between them. The CDR3 is 15 residues long. The CDR3 region has the DNA TGTGCCAGCAGTTTAAGCCCTAGATGGACAGATACGCAGTATTTT. It specifies CASSLSPRWTDTQYF.

This clonotype was counted a few times. V gene TRBV24-1 combines with J gene TRBJ2-7; 7 bases match TRBD1. After removal of 2 bases from V and 7 bases from J, the junction contained 7 bases not matched to a gene. Germline V gene data show CDR1 as KGHDR and CDR2 as SFDVKD. The CDR3 length is 14 residues. The CDR3 region has the DNA TGTGCCACCAGTGATTCCGGGACAGCTCGGGAGCAGTACTTC. Amino acids: CATSDSGTAREQYF.

This clonotype came up a few times. The chain joins TRBV7-2 to TRBJ1-2, with 8 bases matching TRBD1. The V gene's germline CDR1 is SGHTA and CDR2 FQGNSA. V lost 5 bases to trimming and J lost 0 bases; unmatched junction nucleotides: 8. This CDR3 is built from 16 residues. The chain's CDR3 is CASSGGTGRANYGYTF. The CDR3 DNA sequence: TGTGCCAGCAGCGGCGGGACAGGTAGAGCTAACTATGGCTACACCTTC.

This clonotype was picked up a small number of times. V is TRBV7-9 and J is TRBJ1-2, with 8 bases fitting TRBD1. Unmatched junction bases numbered 5, after V lost 3 bases and J lost 8 bases. This CDR3 region has 13 residues. Germline V lookup: CDR1 SEHNR, CDR2 FQNEAQ (reference sequence). The CDR3 is CASSLDRENGYTF. The DNA for the CDR3 is TGTGCCAGCAGCTTGGACAGGGAAAACGGCTACACCTTC.

The chain uses TRBV6-2 or TRBV6-3 and TRBJ2-7, with D hard to call. This CDR3 is 13 amino acids long. Looked up from germline, CDR1 is MNHEY and CDR2 is SVGEGT. Trimming removed 0 bases at V and 6 bases at J, with 9 bases between. The CDR3 here is CASSYSSFREQYF. Here the CDR3 DNA reads TGTGCCAGCAGTTACTCGAGTTTTCGCGAGCAGTACTTC.

The chain employs TRBV14 and TRBJ1-1, with D tentatively TRBD1 (5 bases). Germline V gives CDR1 SGHDN, CDR2 FVKESK. V was shortened by 0 bases and J by 7 bases, with 12 bases between the two germline ends. The CDR3 contains 14 residues. This CDR3 reads CASSQDRPRDEAFF. The CDR3 DNA reads TGTGCCAGCAGCCAAGATCGCCCCAGGGATGAAGCTTTCTTT.